This TCR beta chain was found in a study of blood T cell repertoires in COVID-19. Study background: Italy, Spain and the United States were the sources of the convalescent and acute COVID-19 samples. T cells, B-cell-depleted T cells, or PBMCs supplied cDNA or gDNA.

Under the authors' procedure: Amplifying reference gene primers gave estimates of nucleated cell counts. Method: immunoSEQ multiplex PCR; TCRdb's copy keeps in-frame clones and lacks some. V and J calls and clone size are those listed in that table; D and trimming were worked out from the DNA. Of some 220,000 clones detected, about 83% appear once; the ten largest clones hold over 4.5%. V was pared by 0 bases and J by 6 bases, with 11 bases between. The CDR3 length is 13 residues. Germline V gene sequence: CDR1 GTSNPN, CDR2 SVGIG (reference sequence). This clone was recorded only once. V is TRBV30 and J is TRBJ1-2; D is perhaps TRBD1 (6 bases). The sequence was collected from a human donor in a cohort sampled during active COVID-19. The sequenced material came from peripheral blood. This CDR3 reads CAWSVQGANGYTF. For the CDR3, the DNA is TGTGCCTGGAGTGTACAGGGAGCCAATGGCTACACCTTC.